The 11 T cell receptor beta chains reported below all come from one sample, sequenced in a study of cytomegalovirus exposure and HLA in healthy donors. Generated by immunoSEQ multiplex PCR, the TCRdb table keeps only in-frame clones and is missing some. Here the sample spans 170,000 or so clones, around 82% being singletons. Input material: PBMCs. These receptors came from a woman younger than 35 in good health and CMV-seropositive.

The V and J genes are TRBV7-2 and TRBJ2-7, with unresolved D. Trimming shortened V by 5 bases and J by 7 bases, and 15 bases separated the two germline ends. The CDR3 is made up of 13 amino acids. Germline V gene lookup returns CDR1 SGHTA and CDR2 FQGNSA. The CDR3 here is CASSIDSLGEQYF. The DNA of the CDR3 is TGTGCCAGCAGCATCGACTCGCTCGGGGAGCAGTACTTC.

V gene TRBV6-6 combines with J gene TRBJ1-5; TRBD1 agrees at 7 bases. The V gene's germline CDR1 is MNHNY and CDR2 SVGAGI (reference sequence). V shed 6 bases and J 5 bases; nucleotides not matched to a gene: 4. The length of the CDR3 is 13 residues. The CDR3 reads CASRRDRDQPQHF. The DNA of the CDR3 is TGTGCCAGCAGACGGGACAGAGATCAGCCCCAGCATTTT.

The V gene is TRBV5-6, the J gene TRBJ1-1; D is undetermined. Trimming removed 0 bases at V and 5 bases at J, with 5 bases between. This CDR3 comprises 12 residues. From germline, CDR1 is SGHDT and CDR2 YYEEEE. CDR3 sequence reads: CASSLGKTEAFF. CDR3 DNA sequence: TGTGCCAGCAGCTTGGGTAAAACTGAAGCTTTCTTT.

The chain employs TRBV27 and TRBJ1-1, with D possibly being TRBD1 (5 bases). Trimming cost V 7 bases and J 11 bases, with 20 bases left between them. The length of the CDR3 is 13 residues. Germline V CDR1 and CDR2: MNHEY, SMNVEV (reference sequence). CDR3 protein: CASILGGKIWAFF. The CDR3 DNA follows: TGTGCCAGCATCTTGGGGGGAAAAATTTGGGCTTTCTTT.

The chain combines TRBV5-6 with TRBJ1-6; a possible D gene is TRBD1 (5 bases). Trimming took 4 bases from V and 10 from J, leaving 21 bases between them. Germline loops: CDR1 SGHDT, CDR2 YYEEEE. There are 16 residues in the CDR3. The CDR3 spells CASSLADSALFSPLHF. The DNA for the CDR3 is TGTGCCAGCAGCCTCGCCGACAGCGCTCTATTCTCACCCCTCCACTTT.

The V gene is TRBV7-2, the J gene TRBJ2-7; 7 bases match TRBD2. The CDR3 contains 16 residues. Trimming took 4 bases from V and 4 from J; bases not matched to a gene: 13. From germline, CDR1 is SGHTA and CDR2 FQGNSA. The CDR3 region has the DNA TGTGCCAGCAGCTCCTACCCGGGCGGGGGACCATACGAGCAGTACTTC. The encoded protein is CASSSYPGGGPYEQYF.

The chain combines TRBV25-1 with TRBJ2-1; D is ambiguous. Deletions cut 0 bases from V and 2 bases from J, with 11 bases between. CDR3 size: 16 residues. CDR1 and CDR2 from the germline V gene are MGHDK and SYGVNS. The DNA of the CDR3 is TGTGCCAGCAGTGAATACCCAACTCCCCCCTACAATGAGCAGTTCTTC. This codes for CASSEYPTPPYNEQFF.

V gene TRBV2 combines with J gene TRBJ2-5; 10 nucleotides agree with TRBD1. There are 15 residues in the CDR3. The V segment lost 6 bases and the J segment 2 bases; nucleotides outside the gene matches: 6. Germline-derived CDR1 and CDR2 are SNHLY and FYNNEI. CDR3 nucleotide sequence: TGTGCCAGCAGCCTTGACAGGGGGCTACAAGAGACCCAGTACTTC. It encodes CASSLDRGLQETQYF.

The rearrangement links TRBV5-4 to TRBJ2-1, with D unclear. Per germline, CDR1 SGHNT and CDR2 YYREEE (reference sequence). Trimming took 4 bases from V and 5 from J, leaving 13 bases between them. The CDR3 runs to 14 residues. This CDR3 is CASSRSGSDNEQFF. The CDR3, as DNA: TGTGCCAGCAGCCGTTCCGGGTCAGACAATGAGCAGTTCTTC.

The rearrangement links TRBV7-2 to TRBJ2-2; 9 bases fit TRBD2. With V trimmed by 0 bases and J by 6 bases, 11 bases remained unmatched. From germline, CDR1 is SGHTA and CDR2 FQGNSA. There are 18 residues in the CDR3. The CDR3 nucleotides read TGTGCCAGCAGCTTAGCGTCAACTCTGGCGGGGGGGCCCGGGGAGCTGTTTTTT. Amino acids: CASSLASTLAGGPGELFF.

V is TRBV4-1 and J is TRBJ2-1; D is perhaps TRBD2 (5 bases). V lost 5 bases and J 0 bases, leaving 14 bases between the germline ends. CDR3 length: 16 amino acids. CDR1 is MGHRA and CDR2 is YSYEKL in the germline V gene. CDR3 sequence (DNA): TGCGCCAGCAGCTCACCCGGGAAAAGCTCCTACAATGAGCAGTTCTTC. As protein: CASSSPGKSSYNEQFF.